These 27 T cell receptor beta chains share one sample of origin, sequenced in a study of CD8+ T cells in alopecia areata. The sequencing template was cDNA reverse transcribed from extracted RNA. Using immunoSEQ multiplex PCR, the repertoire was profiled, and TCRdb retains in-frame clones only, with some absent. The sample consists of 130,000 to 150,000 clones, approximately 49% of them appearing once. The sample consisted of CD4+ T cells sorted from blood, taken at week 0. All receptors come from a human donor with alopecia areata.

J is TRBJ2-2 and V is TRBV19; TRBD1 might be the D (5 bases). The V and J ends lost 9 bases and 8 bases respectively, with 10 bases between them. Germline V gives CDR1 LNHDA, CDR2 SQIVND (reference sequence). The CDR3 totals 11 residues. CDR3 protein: CASLPGGELFF. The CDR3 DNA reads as TGTGCCAGCCTGCCAGGGGGGGAGCTGTTTTTT.

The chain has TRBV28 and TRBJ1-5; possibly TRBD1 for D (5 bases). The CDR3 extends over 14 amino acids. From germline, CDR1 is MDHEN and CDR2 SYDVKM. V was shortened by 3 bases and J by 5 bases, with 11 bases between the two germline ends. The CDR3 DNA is TGTGCCAGCAGTTTTAGGGCAGGGCATCAGCCCCAGCATTTT. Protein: CASSFRAGHQPQHF. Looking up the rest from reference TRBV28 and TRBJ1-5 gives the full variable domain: DVKVTQSSRYLVKRTGEKVFLECVQDMDHENMFWYRQDPGLGLRLIYFSYDVKMKEKGDIPEGYSVSREKKERFSLILESASTNQTSMYLCASSFRAGHQPQHFGDGTRLSIL.

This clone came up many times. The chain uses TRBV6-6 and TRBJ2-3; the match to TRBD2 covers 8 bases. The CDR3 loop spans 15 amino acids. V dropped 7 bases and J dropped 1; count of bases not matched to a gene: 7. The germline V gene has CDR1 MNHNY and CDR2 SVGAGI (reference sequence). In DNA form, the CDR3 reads TGTGCCAGCATCCAAGCGGGAGATGGCACAGATACGCAGTATTTT. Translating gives CASIQAGDGTDTQYF.

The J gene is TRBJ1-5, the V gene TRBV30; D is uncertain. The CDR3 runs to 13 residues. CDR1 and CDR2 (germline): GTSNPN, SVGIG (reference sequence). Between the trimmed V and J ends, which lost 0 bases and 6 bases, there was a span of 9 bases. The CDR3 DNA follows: TGTGCCTGGAGTGTAGGGCTTGGTCAGCCCCAGCATTTT. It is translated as CAWSVGLGQPQHF.

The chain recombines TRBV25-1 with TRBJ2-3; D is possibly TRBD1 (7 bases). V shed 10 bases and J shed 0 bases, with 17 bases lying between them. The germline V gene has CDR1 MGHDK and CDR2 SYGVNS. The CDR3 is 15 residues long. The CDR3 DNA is TGTGCCACAGCCTCAGGGGGACTGAGCACAGATACGCAGTATTTT. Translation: CATASGGLSTDTQYF.

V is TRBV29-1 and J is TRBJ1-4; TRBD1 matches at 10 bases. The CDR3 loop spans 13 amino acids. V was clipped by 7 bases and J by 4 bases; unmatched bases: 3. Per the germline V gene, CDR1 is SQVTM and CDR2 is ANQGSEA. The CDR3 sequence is CSGQGADNEKLFF. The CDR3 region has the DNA TGCAGCGGACAGGGGGCGGATAATGAAAAACTGTTTTTT. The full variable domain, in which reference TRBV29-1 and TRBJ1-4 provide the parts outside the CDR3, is SAVISQKPSRDICQRGTSLTIQCQVDSQVTMMFWYRQQPGQSLTLIATANQGSEATYESGFVIDKFPISRPNLTFSTLTVSNMSPEDSSIYLCSGQGADNEKLFFGSGTQLSVL.

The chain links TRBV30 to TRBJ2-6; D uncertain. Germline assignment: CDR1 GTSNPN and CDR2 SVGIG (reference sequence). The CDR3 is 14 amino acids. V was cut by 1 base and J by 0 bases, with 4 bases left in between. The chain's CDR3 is CAWSEISGANVLTF. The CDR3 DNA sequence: TGTGCCTGGAGTGAGATCTCTGGGGCCAACGTCCTGACTTTC.

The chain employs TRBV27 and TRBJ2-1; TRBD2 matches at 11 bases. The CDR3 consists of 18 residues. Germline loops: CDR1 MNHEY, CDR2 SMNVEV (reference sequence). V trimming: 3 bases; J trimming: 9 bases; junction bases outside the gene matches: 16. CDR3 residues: CASSFSGTPPLAGVEQFF. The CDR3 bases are TGTGCCAGCAGTTTTTCCGGGACGCCGCCACTAGCGGGAGTTGAGCAGTTCTTC.

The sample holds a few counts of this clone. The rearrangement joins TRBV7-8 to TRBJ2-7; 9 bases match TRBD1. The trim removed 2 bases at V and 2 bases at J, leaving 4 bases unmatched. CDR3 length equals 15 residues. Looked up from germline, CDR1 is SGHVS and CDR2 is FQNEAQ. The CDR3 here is CASSLIGTGTYEQYF. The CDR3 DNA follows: TGTGCCAGCAGCTTAATAGGGACAGGGACCTACGAGCAGTACTTC.

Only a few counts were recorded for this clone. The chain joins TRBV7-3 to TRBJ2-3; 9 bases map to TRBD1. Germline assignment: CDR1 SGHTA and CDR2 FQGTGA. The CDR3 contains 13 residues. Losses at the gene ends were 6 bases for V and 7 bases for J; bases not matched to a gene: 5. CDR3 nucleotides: TGTGCCAGCAGTTCGGACAGGGGACATACGCAGTATTTT. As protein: CASSSDRGHTQYF.

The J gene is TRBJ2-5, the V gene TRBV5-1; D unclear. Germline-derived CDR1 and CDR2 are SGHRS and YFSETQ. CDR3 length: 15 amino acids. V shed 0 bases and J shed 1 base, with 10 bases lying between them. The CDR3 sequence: CASSLDALSQETQYF. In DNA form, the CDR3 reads TGCGCCAGCAGCTTGGATGCACTCTCCCAAGAGACCCAGTACTTC.

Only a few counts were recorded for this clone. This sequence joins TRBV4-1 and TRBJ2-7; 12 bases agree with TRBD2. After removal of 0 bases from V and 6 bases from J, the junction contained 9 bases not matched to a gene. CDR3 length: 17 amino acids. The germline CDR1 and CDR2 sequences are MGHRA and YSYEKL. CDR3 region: CASSQEGGASGRAEQYF. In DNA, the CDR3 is TGCGCCAGCAGCCAAGAAGGCGGGGCTAGCGGGAGGGCCGAGCAGTACTTC.

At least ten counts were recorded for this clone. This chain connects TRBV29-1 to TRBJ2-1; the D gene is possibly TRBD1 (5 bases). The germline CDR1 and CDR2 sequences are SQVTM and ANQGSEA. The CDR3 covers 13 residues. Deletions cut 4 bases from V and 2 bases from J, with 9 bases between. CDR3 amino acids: CSVGGRAYNEQFF. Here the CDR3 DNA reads TGCAGCGTTGGAGGCAGGGCCTACAATGAGCAGTTCTTC.

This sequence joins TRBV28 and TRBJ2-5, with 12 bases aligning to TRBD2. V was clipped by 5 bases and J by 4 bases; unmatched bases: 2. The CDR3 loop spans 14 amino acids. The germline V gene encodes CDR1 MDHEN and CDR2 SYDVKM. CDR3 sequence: CASSILAGGETQYF. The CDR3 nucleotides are TGTGCCAGCAGTATACTAGCGGGAGGAGAGACCCAGTACTTC.

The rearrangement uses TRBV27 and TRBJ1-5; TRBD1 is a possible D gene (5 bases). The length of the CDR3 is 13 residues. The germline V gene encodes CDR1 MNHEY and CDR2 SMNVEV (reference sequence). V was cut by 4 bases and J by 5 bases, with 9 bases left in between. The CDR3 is CASSSDSYQPQHF. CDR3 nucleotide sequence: TGTGCCAGCAGTTCAGACAGTTATCAGCCCCAGCATTTT.

CDR3: CAWRDRDTDTQYF. DNA for the CDR3: TGTGCCTGGCGGGACAGAGACACAGATACGCAGTATTTT. J is TRBJ2-3 and V is TRBV30; 7 nucleotides agree with TRBD1. The CDR3 has 13 amino acids. Germline V gene data show CDR1 as GTSNPN and CDR2 as SVGIG (reference sequence). With 5 bases clipped from V and 2 bases from J, the junction kept 4 bases outside the gene matches.

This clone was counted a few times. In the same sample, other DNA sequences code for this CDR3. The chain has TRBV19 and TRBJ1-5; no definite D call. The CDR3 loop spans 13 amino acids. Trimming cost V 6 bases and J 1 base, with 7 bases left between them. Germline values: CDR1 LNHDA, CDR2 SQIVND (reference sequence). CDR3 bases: TGTGCCAGTAGCTTAGGGAGCAATCAGCCCCAGCATTTT. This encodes CASSLGSNQPQHF.

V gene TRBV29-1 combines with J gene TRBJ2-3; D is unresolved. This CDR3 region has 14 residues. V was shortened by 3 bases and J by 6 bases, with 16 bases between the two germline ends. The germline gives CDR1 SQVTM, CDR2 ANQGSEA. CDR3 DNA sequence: TGCAGCGTTGATCTTTTTTCGGGCCGGGATACGCAGTATTTT. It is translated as CSVDLFSGRDTQYF.

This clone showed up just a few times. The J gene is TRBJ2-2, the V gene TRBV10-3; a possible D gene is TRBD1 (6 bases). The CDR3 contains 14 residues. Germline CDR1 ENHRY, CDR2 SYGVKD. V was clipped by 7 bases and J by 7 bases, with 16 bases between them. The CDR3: CAIKGVHWVGELFF. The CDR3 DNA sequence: TGTGCCATCAAGGGGGTCCACTGGGTCGGGGAGCTGTTTTTT.

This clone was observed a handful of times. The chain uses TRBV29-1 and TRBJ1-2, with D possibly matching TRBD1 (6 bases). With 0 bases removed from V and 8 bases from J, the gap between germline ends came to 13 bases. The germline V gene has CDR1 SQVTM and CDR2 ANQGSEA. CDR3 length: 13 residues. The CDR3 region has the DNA TGCAGCGTTGAAGATCTTGGGGGGCTAGGCTACACCTTC. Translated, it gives CSVEDLGGLGYTF.

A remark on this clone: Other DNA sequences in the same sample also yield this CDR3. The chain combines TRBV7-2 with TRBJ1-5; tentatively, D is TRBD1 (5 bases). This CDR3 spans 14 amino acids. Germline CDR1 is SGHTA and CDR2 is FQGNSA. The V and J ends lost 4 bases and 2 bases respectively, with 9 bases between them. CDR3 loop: CASSSQGGNQPQHF. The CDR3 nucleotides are TGTGCCAGCAGCTCCCAGGGAGGCAATCAGCCCCAGCATTTT.

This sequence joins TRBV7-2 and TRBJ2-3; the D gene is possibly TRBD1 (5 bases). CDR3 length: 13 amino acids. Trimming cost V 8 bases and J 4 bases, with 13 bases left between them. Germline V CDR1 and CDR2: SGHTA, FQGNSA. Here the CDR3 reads CASRSGIPDTQYF. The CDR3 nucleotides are TGTGCCAGCCGCTCAGGGATCCCAGATACGCAGTATTTT.

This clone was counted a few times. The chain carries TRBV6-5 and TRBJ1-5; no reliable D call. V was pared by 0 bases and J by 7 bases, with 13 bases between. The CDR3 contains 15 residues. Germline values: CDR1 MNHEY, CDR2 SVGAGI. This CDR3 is CASSYSMGWSQPQHF. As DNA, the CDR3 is TGTGCCAGCAGTTACTCGATGGGCTGGAGCCAGCCCCAGCATTTT.

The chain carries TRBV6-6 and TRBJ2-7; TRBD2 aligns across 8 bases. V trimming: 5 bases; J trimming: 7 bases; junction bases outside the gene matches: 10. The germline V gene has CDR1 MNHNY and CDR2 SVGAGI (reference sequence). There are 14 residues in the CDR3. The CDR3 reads CASSTTGTRGEQYF. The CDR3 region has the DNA TGTGCCAGCAGTACCACCGGGACTAGGGGGGAGCAGTACTTC.

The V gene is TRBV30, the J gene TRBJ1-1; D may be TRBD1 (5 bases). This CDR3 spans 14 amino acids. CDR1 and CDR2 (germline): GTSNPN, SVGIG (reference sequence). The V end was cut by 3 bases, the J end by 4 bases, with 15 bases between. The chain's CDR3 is CAWSGTDFSTEAFF. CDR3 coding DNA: TGTGCCTGGAGCGGGACGGACTTCAGCACTGAAGCTTTCTTT.

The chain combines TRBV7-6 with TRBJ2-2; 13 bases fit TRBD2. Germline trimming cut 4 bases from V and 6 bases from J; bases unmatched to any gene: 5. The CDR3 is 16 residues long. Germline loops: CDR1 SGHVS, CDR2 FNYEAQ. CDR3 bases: TGTGCCAGCAGCTCTCCGGGACTAGCGGGACCCGGGGAGCTGTTTTTT. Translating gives CASSSPGLAGPGELFF.

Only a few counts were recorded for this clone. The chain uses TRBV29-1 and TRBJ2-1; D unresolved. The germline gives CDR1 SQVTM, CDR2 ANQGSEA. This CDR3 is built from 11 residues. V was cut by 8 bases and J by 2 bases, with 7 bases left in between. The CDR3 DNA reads TGCAGCCCCGCCCCCTACAATGAGCAGTTCTTC. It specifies CSPAPYNEQFF.